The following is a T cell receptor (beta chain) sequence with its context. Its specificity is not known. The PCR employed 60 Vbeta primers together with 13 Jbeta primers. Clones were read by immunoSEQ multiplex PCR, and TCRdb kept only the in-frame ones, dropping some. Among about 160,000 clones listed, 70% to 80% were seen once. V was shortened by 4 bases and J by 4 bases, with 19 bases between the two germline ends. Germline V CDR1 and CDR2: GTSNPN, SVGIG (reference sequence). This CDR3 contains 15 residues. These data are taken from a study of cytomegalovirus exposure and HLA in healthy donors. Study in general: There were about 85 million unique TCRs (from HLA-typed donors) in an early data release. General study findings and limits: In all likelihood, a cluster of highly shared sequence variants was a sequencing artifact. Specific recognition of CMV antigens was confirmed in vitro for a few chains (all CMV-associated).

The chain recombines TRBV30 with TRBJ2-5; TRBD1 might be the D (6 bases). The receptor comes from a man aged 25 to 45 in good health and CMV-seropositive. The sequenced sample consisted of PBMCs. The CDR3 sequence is CAWTRVRQGRETQYF. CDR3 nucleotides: TGTGCCTGGACGCGGGTAAGGCAGGGGCGAGAGACCCAGTACTTC.